This T cell receptor beta chain was identified in a study of control samples from healthy donors and cancer patients. V lost 4 bases and J 0 bases, leaving 9 bases between the germline ends. The germline V gene has CDR1 MNHEY and CDR2 SVGAGI. This CDR3 is built from 14 residues. Using immunoSEQ multiplex PCR, the repertoire was profiled, and TCRdb retains in-frame clones only, with some absent. The sample records 150,000 to 200,000 clones, roughly 95% being singletons. Sequenced sample: blood. The sequence was obtained from a woman aged 25 to 39 in good health. The gene calls are TRBV6-5 and TRBJ1-1; no clear D gene. DNA of the CDR3: TGTGCCAGCAGTTTTCAAACAGTGAACACTGAAGCTTTCTTT. Its protein product is CASSFQTVNTEAFF.